The sequence of this T cell receptor (beta chain) was determined in a study of T-cell reconstitution after alpha-beta-depleted transplantation in children. V lost 1 base to trimming and J lost 6 bases; unmatched junction nucleotides: 11. Germline V gene data show CDR1 as MGHRA and CDR2 as YSYEKL. The CDR3 is made up of 17 amino acids. General study points: The study traced high day-60 TCRbeta diversity in some patients to surviving recipient T cells and thymic progenitors.

As it was prepared, the TCRbeta library received unique molecular identifiers. Via MiXCR, TCRdb re-called the PCR reads, giving one row per CDR3 protein. This sample has 250,000 to 350,000 distinct CDR3 sequences, with around 25% found just once. Details on this clonotype: The antigen remains undetermined.

J is TRBJ2-2 and V is TRBV4-1; TRBD2 matches 7 bases. Specimen: PBMCs, mostly from graft donor cells, collected 180 days after TCRalphabeta/CD19-depleted stem cell transplant. The clonotype was recovered from a male patient younger than 18 who had a stem cell transplant for acute lymphoblastic leukemia, so the T cells may come from the graft donor. The CDR3 protein is CASSQVLPGTNPGELFF. In nucleotides, the CDR3 is TGCGCCAGCAGCCAAGTCCTACCGGGGACTAACCCCGGGGAGCTGTTTTTT.